A selection of T cell receptor beta chains follows, all from one sample in a study of blood T cell repertoires in COVID-19. Profiled with immunoSEQ multiplex PCR; TCRdb holds only in-frame clones, not every one. The sample has under 250,000 clones; about nine tenths are singletons. Sequencing input: peripheral blood. The receptors derive from a man in his fifties with COVID-19, enrolled during active disease. Both conserved end residues are trimmed from each CDR3. Fields, in order: V gene, D gene, CDR3 protein. A D gene is named only where the DNA matches it firmly.

V gene: TRBV7-9
D gene: NA
CDR3 protein: ASSLSIRVPTTNEKLF

V gene: TRBV5-1
D gene: TRBD2
CDR3 protein: ASSSGSGGGDTQY

V gene: TRBV5-5
D gene: TRBD1
CDR3 protein: ASSPLGQDYGYT

V gene: TRBV28
D gene: TRBD1
CDR3 protein: ASRNAGTGDNYGYT

V gene: TRBV2
D gene: NA
CDR3 protein: ASRRGGTNTGELF

V gene: TRBV7-6
D gene: TRBD2
CDR3 protein: ASSLGGLVVEQF

V gene: TRBV27
D gene: TRBD1
CDR3 protein: ASSLGQGRYEQY

V gene: TRBV12-5
D gene: NA
CDR3 protein: ASGLGSVGGVDT

V gene: TRBV28
D gene: TRBD1
CDR3 protein: ASSLYRDSTLGTGNTIY

V gene: TRBV27
D gene: TRBD1
CDR3 protein: ASSRDSTYEQY

V gene: TRBV5-4
D gene: TRBD1
CDR3 protein: ASSLAGGGGDRNSEAF

V gene: TRBV19
D gene: NA
CDR3 protein: ASSLNYGYT

V gene: TRBV28
D gene: NA
CDR3 protein: ASGGWNSPLH

V gene: TRBV27
D gene: TRBD1
CDR3 protein: ASSRQGRPGSGNTIY

V gene: TRBV5-1
D gene: NA
CDR3 protein: ASSPGIGGRSYEQY

V gene: TRBV28
D gene: NA
CDR3 protein: ASQGTGFLANYGYT

V gene: TRBV27
D gene: NA
CDR3 protein: ASSLSFYSGNTIY

V gene: TRBV7-2
D gene: TRBD1
CDR3 protein: ASSFWTGLPERRNEQF

V gene: TRBV7-9
D gene: TRBD1
CDR3 protein: ASSLTYIRQGDYNEQF

V gene: TRBV27
D gene: NA
CDR3 protein: ASSLRQNSNQPQH

V gene: TRBV7-2
D gene: NA
CDR3 protein: ASSNAGSGFYEQY

V gene: TRBV13
D gene: NA
CDR3 protein: ASSSRVSNYGYT

V gene: TRBV5-4
D gene: NA
CDR3 protein: ASSPLVGGPGETQY

V gene: TRBV11-2
D gene: TRBD2
CDR3 protein: ASSLDRLAAAYEQY

V gene: TRBV5-1
D gene: TRBD1
CDR3 protein: ASSSRTGSGNEQF

V gene: TRBV19
D gene: NA
CDR3 protein: ASSNTGLSYEQY

V gene: TRBV30
D gene: NA
CDR3 protein: AWGLGTDTQY

V gene: TRBV6-4
D gene: NA
CDR3 protein: ASSRQPNTGELF

V gene: TRBV30
D gene: TRBD1
CDR3 protein: ARRVQGVENSPLH

V gene: TRBV15
D gene: NA
CDR3 protein: ATSRGMAPYEQY

V gene: TRBV28
D gene: TRBD1
CDR3 protein: ASSLGQGSTNYGYT

V gene: TRBV5-1
D gene: TRBD2
CDR3 protein: ASSRGLAGGRGTGELF

V gene: TRBV5-1
D gene: NA
CDR3 protein: ASSLAGDYGQF

V gene: TRBV12-3/TRBV12-4
D gene: NA
CDR3 protein: ASSLSTYGYT

V gene: TRBV7-3
D gene: TRBD2
CDR3 protein: ASSFSGGNYNEQF

V gene: TRBV2
D gene: NA
CDR3 protein: ASSGAGSNYGYT

V gene: TRBV6-5
D gene: TRBD1
CDR3 protein: ASRNDRAGNTIY

V gene: TRBV28
D gene: NA
CDR3 protein: ASSRPLGEPQH

V gene: TRBV5-1
D gene: NA
CDR3 protein: ASSLGAGNTQETQY

V gene: TRBV24-1
D gene: TRBD1
CDR3 protein: ATGGTGPQETQY

V gene: TRBV6-5
D gene: TRBD1
CDR3 protein: ASSPGTGGANEQF